Listed below are T cell receptor beta chains from one sample, sequenced in a study of human T cells and chemical hapten exposure. TCRdb re-analysed the RACE reads in MiXCR, keeping a single row per CDR3 protein. This table holds approximately 80,000 distinct CDR3 sequences, 6% to 9% found once. This specimen consisted of whole blood, obtained in connection with sensitization to the hapten diphenylcyclopropenone (DPC). The receptors were gathered from a woman in her 30s with alopecia areata. Some clones in this sample may be carry-over from other donors' samples. Both conserved end residues are part of each CDR3. Fields, in order: J gene, CDR3 length, V gene, clone size, D gene, CDR3 protein, CDR3 DNA. A D gene is named only where the DNA matches it firmly. Clone sizes are given selectively: once, few, many, or a class where the clone is expanded.

TRBJ1-1 | 11 | TRBV29-1 | few | - | CSSSEFTEAFF | TGCAGCTCCTCGGAGTTCACTGAAGCTTTCTTT
TRBJ2-1 | 15 | TRBV18 | few | - | CASSPGTVDSGEQFF | TGTGCCAGCTCCCCCGGGACGGTGGATAGCGGTGAGCAGTTCTTC
TRBJ2-3 | 16 | TRBV5-1 | - | - | CASSLAEGSRTSTQYF | TGCGCCAGCAGCTTGGCCGAGGGTAGCAGGACGAGTACGCAGTATTTT
TRBJ1-2 | 15 | TRBV5-6 | few | TRBD1 | CASSPTGGKGYGYTF | TGTGCCAGCAGCCCGACAGGGGGCAAGGGCTATGGCTACACCTTC
TRBJ1-1 | 14 | TRBV18 | many | - | CASSPEDGKWVVFF | TGTGCCAGCTCACCAGAAGACGGGAAATGGGTTGTTTTCTTT
TRBJ2-5 | 13 | TRBV27 | few | - | CASSWMSGETQYF | TGTGCCAGCAGTTGGATGAGTGGTGAGACCCAGTACTTC
TRBJ2-6 | 16 | TRBV5-1 | - | TRBD2 | CASSPGGTSGANVLTF | TGCGCCAGCAGCCCGGGAGGCACCTCTGGGGCCAACGTCCTGACTTTC
TRBJ2-1 | 15 | TRBV3-1 | few | TRBD2 | CASSQEGGLAGEQFF | TGTGCCAGCAGCCAAGAAGGGGGACTAGCGGGGGAGCAGTTCTTC
TRBJ2-5 | 14 | TRBV6-1 | few | - | CASSGQAIRETQYF | TGTGCCAGCAGTGGACAGGCGATCCGGGAGACCCAGTACTTC
TRBJ1-2 | 14 | TRBV11-2 | - | TRBD1 | CASSLSTGAYGYTF | TGTGCCAGCAGCCTGAGCACAGGGGCGTATGGCTACACCTTC
TRBJ1-5 | 14 | TRBV6-5 | many | - | CASSLGGNNQPQHF | TGTGCCAGCAGTTTGGGGGGGAACAATCAGCCCCAGCATTTT
TRBJ1-2 | 14 | TRBV20-1 | few | TRBD1 | CSASGGQGNYGYTF | TGCAGTGCTAGCGGTGGACAGGGCAACTATGGCTACACCTTC
TRBJ1-5 | 14 | TRBV5-5 | - | - | CASSPRDSNQPQHF | TGTGCCAGCAGCCCCCGGGACAGCAATCAGCCCCAGCATTTT
TRBJ2-1 | 16 | TRBV6-2/TRBV6-3 | many | - | CASSTYGGAPYNEQFF | TGTGCCAGCAGCACTTATGGGGGGGCCCCCTACAATGAGCAGTTCTTC
TRBJ2-3 | 14 | TRBV12-3/TRBV12-4 | many | - | CASSQTGSTDTQYF | TGTGCCAGCAGCCAGACAGGCAGCACAGATACGCAGTATTTT
TRBJ1-4 | 15 | TRBV18 | - | - | CASSPVQGFNEKLFF | TGTGCCAGCTCACCAGTTCAAGGTTTTAATGAAAAACTGTTTTTT
TRBJ2-7 | 13 | TRBV11-2 | - | - | CASSLEASYEQYF | TGTGCCAGCAGCTTAGAAGCCAGCTACGAGCAGTACTTC
TRBJ2-3 | 12 | TRBV30 | - | - | CAWSPGSDTQYF | TGTGCCTGGAGCCCCGGGTCAGATACGCAGTATTTT
TRBJ1-5 | 13 | TRBV28 | few | - | CASRSFRDQPQHF | TGTGCCAGCAGGTCGTTCAGGGATCAGCCCCAGCATTTT
TRBJ1-1 | 12 | TRBV28 | many | - | CASRRQVGEAFF | TGTGCCAGCAGACGACAGGTGGGTGAAGCTTTCTTT
TRBJ2-3 | 16 | TRBV28 | - | TRBD2 | CATPPSSGGSGDTQYF | TGTGCCACCCCCCCCTCTAGCGGGGGGTCCGGAGATACGCAGTATTTT
TRBJ2-3 | 16 | TRBV5-6 | many | - | CASSLTLLAGTDTQYF | TGTGCCAGCAGCCTAACACTTTTAGCGGGCACAGATACGCAGTATTTT
TRBJ2-1 | 14 | TRBV19 | - | TRBD1 | CASSRGQGNPEQFF | TGTGCCAGTAGTAGAGGACAGGGTAACCCTGAGCAGTTCTTC
TRBJ1-4 | 16 | TRBV11-2 | - | TRBD1 | CASSFAQGATNEKLFF | TGTGCCAGCAGCTTCGCACAGGGGGCAACTAATGAAAAACTGTTTTTT
TRBJ1-5 | 12 | TRBV12-5 | many | - | CASGRDNQPQHF | TGTGCTAGTGGCAGGGACAATCAGCCCCAGCATTTT
TRBJ2-3 | 14 | TRBV12-3/TRBV12-4 | few | TRBD1 | CASRPGQVGDTQYF | TGTGCCAGCAGGCCGGGACAGGTCGGAGATACGCAGTATTTT
TRBJ1-1 | 13 | TRBV5-1 | - | - | CASMGGQITEAFF | TGCGCCAGTATGGGGGGACAAATCACTGAAGCTTTCTTT
TRBJ2-7 | 14 | TRBV12-3/TRBV12-4 | many | - | CASNADRAGAEQYF | TGTGCCAGCAACGCCGACAGGGCGGGAGCCGAGCAGTACTTC
TRBJ1-2 | 13 | TRBV25-1 | many | - | CASSDREGYGYTF | TGTGCCAGCAGTGATCGGGAGGGCTATGGCTACACCTTC
TRBJ1-1 | 13 | TRBV12-3/TRBV12-4 | many | - | CASSFMGHTEAFF | TGTGCCAGCAGTTTCATGGGACACACTGAAGCTTTCTTT
TRBJ1-1 | 13 | TRBV7-9 | many | - | CASSLVERSEAFF | TGTGCCAGCAGCTTAGTGGAGCGCAGTGAAGCTTTCTTT
TRBJ1-1 | 14 | TRBV12-3/TRBV12-4 | many | - | CASSSDLGSTEAFF | TGTGCCAGCAGCAGTGATCTTGGGAGCACTGAAGCTTTCTTT
TRBJ1-1 | 11 | TRBV29-1 | many | - | CSVKGTNVAFF | TGCAGCGTTAAGGGCACAAACGTAGCTTTCTTT
TRBJ1-3 | 15 | TRBV10-3 | many | - | CAISLGQQSGNTIYF | TGTGCCATCAGTCTTGGACAGCAGTCTGGAAACACCATATATTTT
TRBJ2-1 | 15 | TRBV5-1 | many | TRBD1 | CASSSGQAIYNEQFF | TGCGCCAGCAGCTCGGGACAGGCGATTTACAATGAGCAGTTCTTC
TRBJ1-1 | 14 | TRBV5-1 | few | - | CASSLGPKNTEAFF | TGCGCCAGCAGCTTGGGCCCCAAGAACACTGAAGCTTTCTTT
TRBJ1-2 | 16 | TRBV29-1 | - | TRBD1 | CSVEFVAGQPTLANTF | TGCAGCGTTGAATTCGTGGCGGGACAGCCAACTCTTGCCAACACCTTC
TRBJ1-1 | 15 | TRBV7-2 | - | - | CASSLVPSGGTEAFF | TGTGCCAGCAGCTTAGTTCCTTCGGGAGGCACTGAAGCTTTCTTT
TRBJ2-4 | 15 | TRBV7-2 | few | TRBD2 | CASSLGSGATDIQYF | TGTGCCAGCAGCTTAGGAAGCGGGGCGACGGACATTCAGTACTTC
TRBJ1-1 | 13 | TRBV29-1 | many | - | CSVEYQMNTEAFF | TGCAGCGTTGAATACCAAATGAACACTGAAGCTTTCTTT
TRBJ1-1 | 16 | TRBV6-5 | few | TRBD1 | CASSKGQGAPYTEAFF | TGTGCCAGCAGTAAGGGACAGGGGGCCCCATACACTGAAGCTTTCTTT
TRBJ1-1 | 16 | TRBV13 | - | TRBD1 | CASSLSTGGMNTEAFF | TGTGCCAGCAGCTTATCCACAGGGGGTATGAACACTGAAGCTTTCTTT
TRBJ2-7 | 12 | TRBV15 | many | - | CATSRDMSRQYF | TGTGCCACCAGCAGGGACATGAGCAGGCAGTACTTC
TRBJ2-7 | 13 | TRBV5-1 | many | TRBD1 | CASSLGGQYEQYF | TGCGCCAGCAGCTTGGGGGGACAGTACGAGCAGTACTTC
TRBJ1-6 | 14 | TRBV20-1 | few | TRBD1 | CSAIGQANNSPLHF | TGCAGTGCTATAGGACAGGCCAATAATTCACCCCTCCACTTT